Listed below are T cell receptor beta chains from one sample, sequenced in a study of blood T cell repertoires in COVID-19. The data were produced by immunoSEQ multiplex PCR, yet TCRdb's version contains in-frame clones alone and is incomplete. The sample has around 400,000 clones, over 75% seen once. The sequenced sample was peripheral blood. The origin of the receptors is a woman aged 55-75 years with COVID-19, enrolled during active disease. The CDR3 runs from the conserved cysteine through the conserved F or W. Each record gives: D gene, J gene, V gene, clone size, CDR3 DNA, CDR3 protein. The D gene is left open where the match is weak. Part of the rows lack a size; the others show once, few, many or a class for expanded clones.

TRBD2,TRBJ2-1,TRBV6-5,-,TGTGCCACCAGTACCGGGACTAGCTCCTACAATGAGCAGTTCTTC,CATSTGTSSYNEQFF
-,TRBJ1-1,TRBV15,-,TGTGCCACCAGCAGAGATCGGACTGAAGCTTTCTTT,CATSRDRTEAFF
-,TRBJ1-2,TRBV19,-,TGTGCCAGTACCGAGAGACCCCAGTTCGGGGAGGGCTACACCTTC,CASTERPQFGEGYTF
-,TRBJ1-1,TRBV5-6,-,TGTGCCAGCAGCTTGGGGAGAACTGAAGCTTTCTTT,CASSLGRTEAFF
-,TRBJ1-2,TRBV4-2,-,TGTGCCAGCAGCCAAAACTTCCAGGGGAACTATGGCTACACCTTC,CASSQNFQGNYGYTF
TRBD1,TRBJ1-3,TRBV3-1/TRBV3-2,-,TGTGCCAGCAGCCAAGACCCCTTTGGACAGGAGGAGTTT,CASSQDPFGQEEF
-,TRBJ1-1,TRBV7-8,-,TGTGCCAGCAGCTTAGCCCTTAACACTGAAGCTTTCTTT,CASSLALNTEAFF
-,TRBJ2-1,TRBV19,-,TGTGCCAGTGTTTCGGAGCCATCTCGTAACAATGAGCAGTTCTTC,CASVSEPSRNNEQFF
-,TRBJ2-5,TRBV4-2,-,TGTGCCAGCAGCCAGGGTGCCCCGGGTCATAGAGGAGAGACCCAGTACTTC,CASSQGAPGHRGETQYF
-,TRBJ1-1,TRBV29-1,-,TGCAGCGTTGCTCCCGGGAACACTGAAGCTTTCTTT,CSVAPGNTEAFF
TRBD2,TRBJ2-5,TRBV11-2,-,TGTGCCAGCAGCTTAGATGGGGGGGGAGAGACCCAGTACTTC,CASSLDGGGETQYF
-,TRBJ1-3,TRBV12-3/TRBV12-4,-,TGTGCCAGCAGCCCCGCGGGAAACACCATATATTTT,CASSPAGNTIYF
-,TRBJ2-1,TRBV15,-,TGTGCCACCAGCAGAGATTGGGGCAGGAGCTCCTACAATGAGCAGTTCTTC,CATSRDWGRSSYNEQFF
TRBD2,TRBJ2-5,TRBV6-5,-,TGTGCCAGCAGACTAGCGGGGGGTTTGGAGACCCAGTACTTC,CASRLAGGLETQYF
-,TRBJ2-5,TRBV29-1,-,TGCAGCGTTGATCCCAGGGGTTTGGGGACCCAGTACTTC,CSVDPRGLGTQYF
-,TRBJ1-1,TRBV5-4,-,TGTGCCAGCAGCCCCAATGGCGGACAGAGGAACACTGAAGCTTTCTTT,CASSPNGGQRNTEAFF
TRBD1,TRBJ1-2,TRBV19,few,TGTGCCAGTAGTCCTCGGGACAGCTTAAACTATGGCTACACCTTC,CASSPRDSLNYGYTF
-,TRBJ1-1,TRBV7-3,-,TGTGCCAGCAGCTTAGAACAGGGTACCACTGAAGCTTTCTTT,CASSLEQGTTEAFF
TRBD1,TRBJ1-6,TRBV28,once,TGTGCCAGCAGTTCAACAGGGGATAATTCACCCCTCCACTTT,CASSSTGDNSPLHF
-,TRBJ1-5,TRBV5-5,few,TGTGCCAGCAGCCTCTGGACAGAGGGGCCCCAGCATTTT,CASSLWTEGPQHF
-,TRBJ2-2,TRBV5-6,-,TGTGCCAGCAGCCCCCAGGAAGGGACTCCGACCTTCACCGGGGAGCTGTTTTTT,CASSPQEGTPTFTGELFF
TRBD2,TRBJ2-5,TRBV7-3,-,TGTGCCAGCAGCCCGCGGACTAGCGGGGTAGAGACCCAGTACTTC,CASSPRTSGVETQYF
-,TRBJ1-6,TRBV5-1,-,TGCGCCAGCAGAACCGGGATTTACAGCTCCTATAATTCACCCCTCCACTTT,CASRTGIYSSYNSPLHF
-,TRBJ1-1,TRBV28,-,TGTGCCAGCAGTCCGACGACCGGGTTGGGCACTGAAGCTTTCTTT,CASSPTTGLGTEAFF
-,TRBJ1-1,TRBV29-1,-,TGCAGCGTTGTAAGGAGAGGGAACACTGAAGCTTTCTTT,CSVVRRGNTEAFF
-,TRBJ1-3,TRBV3-1/TRBV3-2,once,TGTGCCAGCAGCCAAGGCCTTCCCAGCTCTGGAAACACCATATATTTT,CASSQGLPSSGNTIYF
TRBD2,TRBJ2-3,TRBV12-3/TRBV12-4,few,TGTGCCAGCAGTTTAGTCCCGGGGGGTACGCAGTATTTT,CASSLVPGGTQYF
-,TRBJ1-3,TRBV5-6,-,TGTGCCAGCAGCTTTACCTTGGGGCCGGGAAACACCATATATTTT,CASSFTLGPGNTIYF
-,TRBJ1-4,TRBV10-1,-,TGCGCCAGCACCATGAGCGGGCTCGGGAATGAAAAACTGTTTTTT,CASTMSGLGNEKLFF
-,TRBJ2-2,TRBV7-9,-,TGTGCCAGCAGCTTAAGTACAGGGATTGACACCGGGGAGCTGTTTTTT,CASSLSTGIDTGELFF
TRBD1,TRBJ2-7,TRBV5-4,-,TGTGCCAGCAGCTACAAGCCCGGGACAGGGAGCGAGCAGTACTTC,CASSYKPGTGSEQYF
TRBD1,TRBJ1-1,TRBV19,few,TGTGCCAGTAGGGACAGGGGGCACCGTATGGCTGAAGCTTTCTTT,CASRDRGHRMAEAFF
-,TRBJ1-6,TRBV7-3,-,TGTGCCAGCAGCTTACAGGGGCTAAATTCACCCCTCCACTTT,CASSLQGLNSPLHF
TRBD2,TRBJ2-3,TRBV7-9,-,TGTGCCAGCAGCTTAGGGACTAGCTCCGCAGATACGCAGTATTTT,CASSLGTSSADTQYF
TRBD1,TRBJ2-2,TRBV19,-,TGTGCCAGTAGTACGGGACAGGGGACGGAGCTGTTTTTT,CASSTGQGTELFF
TRBD2,TRBJ2-1,TRBV7-3,-,TGTGCCAGCAGCTCGGCGCTGAGCGGGGGGGCCTCTGCGGTCAATGAGCAGTTCTTC,CASSSALSGGASAVNEQFF
-,TRBJ2-7,TRBV2,-,TGTGCCAGCACCAAAGGACAGAGAGCTTCCTACGAGCAGTACTTC,CASTKGQRASYEQYF
TRBD1,TRBJ2-4,TRBV18,-,TGTGCCAGCTCACGAACCGGGACAGAATACATTCAGTACTTC,CASSRTGTEYIQYF
TRBD2,TRBJ2-3,TRBV2,-,TGTGCCAGCAGTGTGACTAGCGGGGGAGATACCACAGATACGCAGTATTTT,CASSVTSGGDTTDTQYF
-,TRBJ2-7,TRBV5-1,-,TGCGCCAGCAGACTAGGACAGACAGTGGTTTCTGAGCAGTACTTC,CASRLGQTVVSEQYF
-,TRBJ1-4,TRBV6-5,-,TGTGCCAGCCTCCCGGGGGGCGCTGATGAAAAACTGTTTTTT,CASLPGGADEKLFF
TRBD1,TRBJ2-7,TRBV7-9,few,TGTGCCAGCAGCTCGCAGGGGGCGTGGAACGAGCAGTACTTC,CASSSQGAWNEQYF
-,TRBJ1-3,TRBV5-1,-,TGCGCCAGCAGTGGATCGACAGGATCCTCTGGAAACACCATATATTTT,CASSGSTGSSGNTIYF